The rows below give T cell receptor beta chains drawn from one sample of a study of T cells in Graves' hyperthyroidism and ophthalmopathy. TCRdb passed the multiplex PCR reads through MiXCR, listing each CDR3 protein once. The profile covers about 410,000 distinct CDR3 sequences, with roughly 15% appearing a single time and around 19% taken by the ten largest. Source material: blood. These receptors were obtained from a woman aged 25-40 years with Graves' ophthalmopathy. Both conserved end residues are part of each CDR3. Each record gives: V gene, clone size, D gene, J gene, CDR3 protein, CDR3 DNA. D genes are given only for firm matches. Some rows have no size entry. The others give once, few or many, or a class for an expanded clone.

V: TRBV7-2; size: medium-sized; D: -; J: TRBJ2-3; CDR3: CASSLEGHGSTDTQYF; DNA: TGTGCCAGCAGCTTAGAAGGACACGGTAGCACAGATACGCAGTATTTT
V: TRBV3-1; size: many; D: TRBD1; J: TRBJ2-2; CDR3: CASSQEYPGGNTGELFF; DNA: TGTGCCAGCAGCCAAGAGTATCCAGGGGGCAACACCGGGGAGCTGTTTTTT
V: TRBV12-3/TRBV12-4; size: many; D: -; J: TRBJ1-2; CDR3: CASSPRGRPYGYTF; DNA: TGTGCCAGCAGTCCCCGCGGCAGGCCCTATGGCTACACCTTC
V: TRBV24-1; size: -; D: TRBD2; J: TRBJ2-3; CDR3: CATSDPLTSAQYF; DNA: TGTGCCACCAGTGATCCTCTGACTAGCGCACAGTATTTT
V: TRBV18; size: many; D: -; J: TRBJ1-1; CDR3: CASSYGQTRLSNTEAFF; DNA: TGTGCCAGCTCTTACGGACAAACCCGCCTATCTAACACTGAAGCTTTCTTT
V: TRBV3-1; size: many; D: -; J: TRBJ2-5; CDR3: CASSQKDGRETQYF; DNA: TGTGCCAGCAGCCAAAAGGATGGGAGAGAGACCCAGTACTTC
V: TRBV2; size: many; D: TRBD1; J: TRBJ1-2; CDR3: CANQREGQAIYGYTF; DNA: TGTGCCAACCAGCGGGAGGGACAGGCTATCTATGGCTACACCTTC
V: TRBV2; size: many; D: TRBD1; J: TRBJ2-7; CDR3: CASLEGGHEQYF; DNA: TGTGCCAGCTTGGAAGGGGGCCACGAGCAGTACTTC
V: TRBV6-5; size: -; D: TRBD2; J: TRBJ2-3; CDR3: CASSYDSGGAADTQYF; DNA: TGTGCCAGCAGTTACGATAGCGGGGGGGCGGCAGATACGCAGTATTTT
V: TRBV12-3/TRBV12-4; size: few; D: -; J: TRBJ2-3; CDR3: CASRKQGFRDTDTQYF; DNA: TGTGCCAGCAGAAAACAGGGCTTCAGAGACACAGATACGCAGTATTTT
V: TRBV30; size: -; D: TRBD1; J: TRBJ2-7; CDR3: CAWSTGQGAYEQYF; DNA: TGTGCCTGGAGTACAGGACAGGGGGCCTACGAGCAGTACTTC
V: TRBV6-2/TRBV6-3; size: many; D: -; J: TRBJ1-5; CDR3: CASQIGQRVRQPQHF; DNA: TGTGCCAGCCAAATCGGACAGAGGGTTCGCCAGCCCCAGCATTTT
V: TRBV2; size: many; D: -; J: TRBJ1-6; CDR3: CASSVPGSPLHF; DNA: TGTGCCAGCAGTGTACCGGGGTCACCCCTCCACTTT
V: TRBV6-6; size: few; D: TRBD2; J: TRBJ2-2; CDR3: CASSYGGGGTGELFF; DNA: TGTGCCAGCAGTTACGGCGGGGGTGGGACCGGGGAGCTGTTTTTT
V: TRBV20-1; size: many; D: TRBD2; J: TRBJ2-5; CDR3: CSAREAGGTSETQYF; DNA: TGCAGTGCTAGAGAGGCGGGGGGGACCTCAGAGACCCAGTACTTC
V: TRBV7-9; size: many; D: TRBD1; J: TRBJ1-1; CDR3: CASSQREGAPVNTEAFF; DNA: TGTGCCAGCAGCCAAAGGGAGGGGGCGCCTGTGAACACTGAAGCTTTCTTT